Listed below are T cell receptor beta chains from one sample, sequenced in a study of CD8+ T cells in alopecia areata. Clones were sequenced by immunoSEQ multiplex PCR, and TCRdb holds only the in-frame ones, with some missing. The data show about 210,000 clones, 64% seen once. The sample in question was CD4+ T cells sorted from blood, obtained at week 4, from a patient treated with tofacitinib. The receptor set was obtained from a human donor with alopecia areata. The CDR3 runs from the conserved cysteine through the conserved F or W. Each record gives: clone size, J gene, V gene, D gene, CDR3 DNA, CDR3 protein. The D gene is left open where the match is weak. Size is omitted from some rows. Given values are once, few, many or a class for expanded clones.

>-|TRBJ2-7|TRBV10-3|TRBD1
TGTGCCACCCAACAGGGGGCGGAAGAGCAGTACTTC
CATQQGAEEQYF
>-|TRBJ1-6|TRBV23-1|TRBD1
TGCGCCAGCAGGCGATGGGACAGCCTCCTCCACTTT
CASRRWDSLLHF
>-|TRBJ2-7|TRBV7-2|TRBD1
TGTGCCAGCAGGTTGGGACAGGGGGCGTGGGAGCAGTACTTC
CASRLGQGAWEQYF
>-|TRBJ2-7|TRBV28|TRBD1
TGTGCCAGCAGTCTCCCGACAGGGGCTCTTTACGAGCAGTACTTC
CASSLPTGALYEQYF
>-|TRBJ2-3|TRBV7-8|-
TGTGCCAGCAGCCCGGGGATTGATACGCAGTATTTT
CASSPGIDTQYF
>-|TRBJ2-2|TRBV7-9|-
TGTGCCAGCAGCTCCGGAGGACAGTTCACCGGGGAGCTGTTTTTT
CASSSGGQFTGELFF
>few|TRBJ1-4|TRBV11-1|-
TGTGCCAGCAGACGATCCGCCGGGAGACCCAATGAAAAACTGTTTTTT
CASRRSAGRPNEKLFF
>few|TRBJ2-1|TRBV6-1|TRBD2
TGTGCCAGCAGTGAAAGGCCTAGCGGGGGGAATGAGCAGTTCTTC
CASSERPSGGNEQFF
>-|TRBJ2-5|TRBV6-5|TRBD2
TGTGCCACGCACCCTGGGACTAGCGGGGAGACCCAGTACTTC
CATHPGTSGETQYF
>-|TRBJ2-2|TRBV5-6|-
TGTGCCAGCAGCTCACTTCAGGGAACCGGGGAGCTGTTTTTT
CASSSLQGTGELFF
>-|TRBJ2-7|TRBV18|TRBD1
TGTGCCAGCTCACCATCTTATTTGGACAGGGGGAGATACGAGCAGTACTTC
CASSPSYLDRGRYEQYF
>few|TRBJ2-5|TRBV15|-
TGTGCCACCAGCAGAGGGACAGAGAAAGAGACCCAGTACTTC
CATSRGTEKETQYF
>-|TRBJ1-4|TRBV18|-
TGTGCCAGCTCACCTTACAAGGGGGAAAAACTGTTTTTT
CASSPYKGEKLFF
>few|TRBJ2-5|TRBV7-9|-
TGTGCCAGCACCTTCTGGACCGCCGAGACCCAGTACTTC
CASTFWTAETQYF
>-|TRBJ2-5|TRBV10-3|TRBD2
TGTGCCATCACGACTAGCGAGAAGAGACCCCAGTACTTC
CAITTSEKRPQYF
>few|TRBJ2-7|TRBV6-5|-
TGTGCCAGCAGCACCGGTTCCTACGAGCAGTACTTC
CASSTGSYEQYF
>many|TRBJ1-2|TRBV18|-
TGTGCCAGCTCACCGTCCTCTAACTATGGCTACACCTTC
CASSPSSNYGYTF
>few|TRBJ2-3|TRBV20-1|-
TGCAGTGCTAGCCGGGGCCTCGAGGGGTATTTT
CSASRGLEGYF
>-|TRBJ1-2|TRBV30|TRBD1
TGTGCCTGGAGTGACAGGGGCTACTATGGCTACACCTTC
CAWSDRGYYGYTF
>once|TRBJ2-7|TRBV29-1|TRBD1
TGCAGCGCCGGACAGGGGGCTCAGCAGTACTTC
CSAGQGAQQYF
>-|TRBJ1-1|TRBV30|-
TGTGCCTTCGGAGGGTGGACGGAGAACACTGAAGCTTTCTTT
CAFGGWTENTEAFF
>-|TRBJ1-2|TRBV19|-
TGTGCCAGTAGTAAGGCAGGGAACTATGGCTACACCTTC
CASSKAGNYGYTF
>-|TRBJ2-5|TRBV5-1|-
TGCGCCAGCAGCGACGCAGAGACCCAGTACTTC
CASSDAETQYF
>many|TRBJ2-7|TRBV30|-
TGTGCCTGGAGTGCTCCCGGGACCGCATCCTACGAGCAGTACTTC
CAWSAPGTASYEQYF
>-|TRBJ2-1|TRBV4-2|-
TGTGCCAGCAGCCAAGAGCCCGACTACAATGAGCAGTTCTTC
CASSQEPDYNEQFF
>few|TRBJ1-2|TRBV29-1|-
TGCAGCGCTAAGCATGATTCTGGCTACACCTTC
CSAKHDSGYTF
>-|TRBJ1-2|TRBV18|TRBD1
TGTGCCAGCTCACCACCAACAGGGGGCGGATATGGCTACACCTTC
CASSPPTGGGYGYTF
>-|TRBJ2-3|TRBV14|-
TGTGCCGTCCGGGACCTAACGACAGATACGCAGTATTTT
CAVRDLTTDTQYF
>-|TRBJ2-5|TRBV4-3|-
TGCGCCAGCAGCTATAGCCGCGAAGAGACCCAGTACTTC
CASSYSREETQYF